Following are 16 T cell receptor beta chains from one sample sequenced in a study of neurological immune-mediated disorders. Time point denoted: longitudinal time-point 1 (baseline). Via MiXCR, TCRdb re-called the 5' RACE reads, giving one row per CDR3 protein. The sample lists 55,000 to 80,000 distinct CDR3 sequences, roughly 13% occurring once. Material for sequencing was PBMCs. These receptors came from a female donor with HTLV-1-associated myelopathy (HAM/TSP).

This clonotype was seen ten or more times. The rearrangement links TRBV5-1 to TRBJ2-5, with D possibly being TRBD2 (6 bases). With 1 base removed from V and 4 bases from J, the gap between germline ends came to 14 bases. CDR3 length: 15 residues. Germline-derived CDR1 and CDR2 are SGHRS and YFSETQ. Here the CDR3 DNA reads TGCGCCAGCAGCTTGAGGGCAGGGAGGACAGAGACCCAGTACTTC. This encodes CASSLRAGRTETQYF.

By its share, this clonotype is medium-sized (0.01 to 0.1%). V and J are TRBV28 and TRBJ2-1, with D possibly being TRBD2 (6 bases). V was clipped by 5 bases and J by 7 bases, with 18 bases between them. Germline lookup yields CDR1 MDHEN and CDR2 SYDVKM. The CDR3 loop spans 15 amino acids. The CDR3 DNA sequence: TGTGCCAGCAGTCCTGGACGGACTATTAGGAATGAGCAGTTCTTC. Residues: CASSPGRTIRNEQFF.

The chain combines TRBV19 with TRBJ2-6, with D unresolved. V shed 6 bases and J shed 6 bases, with 6 bases lying between them. Germline V gene lookup returns CDR1 LNHDA and CDR2 SQIVND (reference sequence). This CDR3 region has 12 residues. CDR3 DNA: TGTGCCAGTAGCCTCCCGGCCAACGTCCTGACTTTC. Amino acids: CASSLPANVLTF.

At least ten counts were recorded for this clonotype. This chain uses TRBV5-1 with TRBJ2-5; D not resolved. Germline V CDR1 and CDR2: SGHRS, YFSETQ. The V and J ends lost 1 base and 5 bases respectively, with 18 bases between them. The CDR3 is 16 amino acids. The CDR3 region is CASSLSDGPLWETQYF. As DNA, the CDR3 is TGCGCCAGCAGCTTGAGCGACGGGCCCCTATGGGAGACCCAGTACTTC.

This clonotype was observed at least ten times. This chain uses TRBV28 with TRBJ2-2; D uncertain. This CDR3 region has 13 residues. In germline, CDR1 is MDHEN, CDR2 SYDVKM. V gave up 6 bases and J gave up 3 bases, with 8 bases separating them. For the CDR3, the DNA is TGTGCCAGCAGCCCCTTGGACACCGGGGAGCTGTTTTTT. Translation: CASSPLDTGELFF. The variable domain in full, with the rest retrieved from reference TRBV28 and TRBJ2-2, is DVKVTQSSRYLVKRTGEKVFLECVQDMDHENMFWYRQDPGLGLRLIYFSYDVKMKEKGDIPEGYSVSREKKERFSLILESASTNQTSMYLCASSPLDTGELFFGEGSRLTVL.

This clonotype appeared once. A much larger clone differs from this one at a single base, so this may be a read error. CDR3 in amino acids: CASSQDRETTQYF. In DNA form, the CDR3 reads TGCGCCAGCAGCCAAGATCGAGAGACTACGCAGTATTTT. The chain uses TRBV4-1 and TRBJ2-3; D gene uncertain. CDR1 and CDR2 (germline): MGHRA, YSYEKL. Trimming removed 0 bases from V and 8 bases from J, with 9 bases in between. The CDR3 has 13 amino acids.

This clonotype was seen at least ten times. This sequence joins TRBV12-3 or TRBV12-4 and TRBJ1-1; 9 bases are shared with TRBD1. The CDR3 contains 13 residues. V shed 7 bases, J shed 6 bases, and the junction held 6 bases outside the gene matches. Here the CDR3 reads CASTPTGGAEAFF. The DNA for the CDR3 is TGTGCCAGCACCCCGACAGGGGGGGCTGAAGCTTTCTTT.

This clonotype was seen at least ten times. V is TRBV24-1 and J is TRBJ2-7; D is possibly TRBD2 (5 bases). Germline V gives CDR1 KGHDR, CDR2 SFDVKD. The V end was cut by 8 bases, the J end by 0 bases, with 10 bases between. The CDR3 has 13 residues. CDR3 nucleotides: TGTGCCACCATCGGAGGTAGCTCCTACGAGCAGTACTTC. As protein: CATIGGSSYEQYF.

With regard to this clonotype: A much bigger clone sits one base away, suggesting this may be a read error. The chain links TRBV10-3 to TRBJ2-5; maybe TRBD1 (6 bases). Germline-derived CDR1 and CDR2 are ENHRY and SYGVKD. Deletions cut 10 bases from V and 5 bases from J, with 26 bases between. This CDR3 contains 16 residues. The CDR3 DNA sequence: TGTGCCACCTCGCCTAGCAGGGGCTCCCGGTTGGAGACCCAGTACTTC. Its protein product is CATSPSRGSRLETQYF.

This clonotype appeared many times. V gene TRBV5-1 combines with J gene TRBJ2-1; D gene uncertain. CDR1 SGHRS and CDR2 YFSETQ come from the germline V gene. The CDR3 is 15 amino acids. V lost 0 bases to trimming and J lost 5 bases, with 12 bases between them. The CDR3 loop is CASSLASVQDNEQFF. CDR3 nucleotide sequence: TGCGCCAGCAGCTTGGCCAGTGTTCAAGACAATGAGCAGTTCTTC. The full variable domain, with the rest looked up from reference TRBV5-1 and TRBJ2-1, is KAGVTQTPRYLIKTRGQQVTLSCSPISGHRSVSWYQQTPGQGLQFLFEYFSETQRNKGNFPGRFSGRQFSNSRSEMNVSTLELGDSALYLCASSLASVQDNEQFFGPGTRLTVL.

Remarks on this clonotype: This may arise from a read error, as a much more abundant clone is one base away. CDR3 DNA sequence: TGCGCCAGCAGCTTGGCTCTTAATAACTATGGCTACACCTTC. Residues: CASSLALNNYGYTF. The chain carries TRBV5-1 and TRBJ1-2; D is uncertain. V was pared by 0 bases and J by 1 base, with 7 bases between. Germline CDR1 and CDR2: SGHRS and YFSETQ. The CDR3 has 14 residues.

The chain carries TRBV5-1 and TRBJ2-5; the match to TRBD2 covers 8 bases. Looked up from germline, CDR1 is SGHRS and CDR2 is YFSETQ. CDR3 length: 13 residues. The trim removed 7 bases at V and 5 bases at J, leaving 7 bases unmatched. The CDR3 DNA sequence: TGCGCCAGCCCCGGGAGGGCCTCCGAGACCCAGTACTTC. Encoded protein: CASPGRASETQYF.

In this sample, this clonotype turned up many times. The CDR3 loop reads CSARDRSGGRWDTQYF. In nucleotides, the CDR3 is TGCAGTGCTAGAGATCGTTCAGGGGGCCGATGGGATACGCAGTATTTT. The rearrangement links TRBV20-1 to TRBJ2-3, with TRBD1 matching 8 bases. Germline CDR1 reads DFQATT; CDR2 reads SNEGSKA (reference sequence). This CDR3 is built from 16 residues. V lost 0 bases to trimming and J lost 6 bases; unmatched junction nucleotides: 11.

This clonotype was picked up many times. The rearrangement joins TRBV6-1 to TRBJ2-7, with 8 bases aligning to TRBD2. This CDR3 has 12 amino acids. V dropped 4 bases and J dropped 10; count of bases not matched to a gene: 6. Germline CDR1 reads MNHNS; CDR2 reads SASEGT. The CDR3 DNA reads as TGTGCCAGCAGTGCACTAGCGGAGCTTCAGTACTTC. Protein sequence: CASSALAELQYF.

This clonotype was counted at least ten times. The chain recombines TRBV7-3 with TRBJ2-7, with D possibly being TRBD1 or TRBD2 (5 bases each). This CDR3 has 16 amino acids. Germline assignment: CDR1 SGHTA and CDR2 FQGTGA. With 8 bases removed from V and 4 bases from J, the gap between germline ends came to 24 bases. The CDR3 spells CASGPKKGPIFYEQYF. DNA of the CDR3: TGTGCCAGCGGCCCCAAAAAGGGACCGATTTTTTACGAGCAGTACTTC.

This clonotype was counted ten times or more. The chain is built from TRBV5-1 and TRBJ2-3; D ambiguous. The CDR3 totals 15 residues. Germline V gene data show CDR1 as SGHRS and CDR2 as YFSETQ. Deletions cut 2 bases from V and 0 bases from J, with 10 bases between. The DNA of the CDR3 is TGCGCCAGCAGCTTATGGACCGGAAGCACAGATACGCAGTATTTT. Its translation is CASSLWTGSTDTQYF.